This T cell receptor beta chain was identified during a study of blood T cell repertoires in COVID-19. For the study at large: Sources were T cells, B-cell-depleted T cells, or PBMCs; the material itself was cDNA or gDNA.

Followed over time, Seattle patients had been enrolled while infection was active. Trimming cost V 4 bases and J 5 bases; bases outside gene matches: 10. Germline CDR1 is LGHDT and CDR2 is YNNKEL (reference sequence). This CDR3 region has 15 residues. This clone is a singleton in its sample. TCRdb keeps only in-frame clones here, not all; method: immunoSEQ multiplex PCR. This sample has about 200,000 clones, with 85% found just once. The origin of this receptor is a man in his sixties with COVID-19, enrolled during active disease. Sequencing input: peripheral blood. The V gene is TRBV3-1 (or the pseudogene TRBV3-2), the J gene TRBJ2-7; 8 nucleotides align to TRBD1. The CDR3 DNA reads TGTGCCAGCAGCCGCTCCAGCGGACAGGGACACGAGCAGTACTTC. Its protein product is CASSRSSGQGHEQYF.